Described below is a single TCR beta chain sequence and its context. These data belong to a study of blood T cell repertoires in COVID-19. This table comes from immunoSEQ multiplex PCR, and its TCRdb copy is limited to in-frame clones, with some not included. The sample includes about 200,000 clones, more than 75% of them seen just once. There are 13 residues in the CDR3. Germline lookup yields CDR1 SNHLY and CDR2 FYNNEI. Trimming left V 1 base short and J 5 bases short, with 6 bases between. The TCR sequence derives from a person aged 65 to 85 with COVID-19, enrolled during active disease. The chain has TRBV2 and TRBJ2-1; the D is unclear. The sample was peripheral blood. In DNA form, the CDR3 reads TGTGCCAGCAGTGAAGATAGAGACAATGAGCAGTTCTTC. Protein sequence: CASSEDRDNEQFF.